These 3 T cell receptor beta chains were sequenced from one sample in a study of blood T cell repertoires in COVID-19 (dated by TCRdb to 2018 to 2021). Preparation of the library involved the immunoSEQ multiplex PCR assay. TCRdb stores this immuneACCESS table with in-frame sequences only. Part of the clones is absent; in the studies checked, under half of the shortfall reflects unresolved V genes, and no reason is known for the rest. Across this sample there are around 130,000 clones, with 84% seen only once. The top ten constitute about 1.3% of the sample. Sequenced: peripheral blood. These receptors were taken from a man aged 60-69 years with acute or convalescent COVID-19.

CDR3 nucleotide sequence: TGTGCCAGCAGTGTAACTAGCGGGGGTTCCTACGAGCAGTACTTC. It translates to CASSVTSGGSYEQYF. V is TRBV6-4 and J is TRBJ2-7, with TRBD2 matching 11 bases. CDR3 size: 15 residues. With 4 bases clipped from V and 1 base from J, the junction kept 3 bases outside the gene matches. Germline loops: CDR1 MRHNA, CDR2 SNTAGT.

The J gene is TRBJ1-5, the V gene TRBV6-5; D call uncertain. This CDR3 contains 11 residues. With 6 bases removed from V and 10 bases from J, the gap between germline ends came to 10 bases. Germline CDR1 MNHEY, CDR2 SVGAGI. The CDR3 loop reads CASSGDLPQHF. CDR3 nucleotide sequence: TGTGCCAGCAGCGGGGATTTACCCCAGCATTTT.

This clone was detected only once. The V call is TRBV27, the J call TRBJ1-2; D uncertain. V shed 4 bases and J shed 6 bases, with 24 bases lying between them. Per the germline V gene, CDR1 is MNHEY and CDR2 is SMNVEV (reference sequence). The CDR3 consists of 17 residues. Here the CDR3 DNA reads TGTGCCAGCAGTTCCGATTCTGAGGTAAATCTCAATCATGGCTACACCTTC. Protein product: CASSSDSEVNLNHGYTF.